The present T cell receptor beta chain was sequenced within a study of blood T cell repertoires in COVID-19. Study overall: COVID-19 samples from acute and convalescent phases originated in the United States, Italy and Spain. From T cells, B-cell-depleted T cells, or PBMCs came the material, which was cDNA or gDNA.

Per the study methods: The assay estimated nucleated cells by amplifying reference gene primers. TCRdb's copy holds only in-frame clones and misses some; the assay was immunoSEQ multiplex PCR. The V and J calls and clone size come from that table; D and trimming were worked out from the DNA. The table shows 340,000 or so clones, with around 86% occurring only once. The TCR sequence derives from a man aged 50 to 60 with active or convalescent COVID-19. What was sequenced was peripheral blood.

The CDR3, as DNA: TGCGCCAGCAGCTTGGAACAGGGGGGTAAACGGCAGTACTTC. Protein sequence: CASSLEQGGKRQYF. V gene TRBV5-1 combines with J gene TRBJ2-7, with TRBD1 identical over 8 bases. Trimming removed 0 bases from V and 9 bases from J; junction bases left unmatched: 8. This CDR3 has 14 residues. Germline V gene data show CDR1 as SGHRS and CDR2 as YFSETQ.